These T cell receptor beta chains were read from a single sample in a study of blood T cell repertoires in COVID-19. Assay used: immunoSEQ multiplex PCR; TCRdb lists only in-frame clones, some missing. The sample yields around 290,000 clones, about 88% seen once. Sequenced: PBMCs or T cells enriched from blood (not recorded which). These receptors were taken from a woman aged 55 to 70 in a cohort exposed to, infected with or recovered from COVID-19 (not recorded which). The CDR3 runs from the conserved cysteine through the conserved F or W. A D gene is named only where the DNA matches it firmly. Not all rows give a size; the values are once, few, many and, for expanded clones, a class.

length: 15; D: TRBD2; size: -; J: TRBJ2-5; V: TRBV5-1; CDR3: CASSSNSGRLETQYF
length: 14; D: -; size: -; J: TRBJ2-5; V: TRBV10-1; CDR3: CASSESTSEETQYF
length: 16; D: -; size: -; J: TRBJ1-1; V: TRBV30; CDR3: CAWSVLVGRTNTEAFF
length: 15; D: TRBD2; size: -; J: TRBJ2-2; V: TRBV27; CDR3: CASSSIAGAWGELFF
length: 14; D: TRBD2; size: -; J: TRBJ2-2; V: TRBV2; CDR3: CASGGTMNTGELFF
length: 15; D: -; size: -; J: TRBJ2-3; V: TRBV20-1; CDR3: CSASRELTSTDTQYF
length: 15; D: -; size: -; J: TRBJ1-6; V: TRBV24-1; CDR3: CATSDSRGANSPLHF
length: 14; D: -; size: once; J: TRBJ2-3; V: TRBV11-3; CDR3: CASSFGIGADTQYF
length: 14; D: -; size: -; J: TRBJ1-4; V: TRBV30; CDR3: CAWSGSVTNEKLFF
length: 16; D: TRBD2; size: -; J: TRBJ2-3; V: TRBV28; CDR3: CASSLVPAGYTDTQYF
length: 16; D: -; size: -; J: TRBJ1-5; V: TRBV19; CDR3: CASRAGREYSNQPQHF
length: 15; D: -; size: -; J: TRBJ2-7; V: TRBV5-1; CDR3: CASSFYPGENYEQYF
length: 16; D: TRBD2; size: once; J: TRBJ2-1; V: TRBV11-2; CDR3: CASSLGGRASYNEQFF
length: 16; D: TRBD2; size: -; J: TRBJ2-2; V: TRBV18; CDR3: CASSSLAGENTGELFF
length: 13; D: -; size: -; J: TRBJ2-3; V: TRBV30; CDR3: CAWSGGSADTQYF
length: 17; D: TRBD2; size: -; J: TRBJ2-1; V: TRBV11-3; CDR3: CASSSGLSLAGESEQFF
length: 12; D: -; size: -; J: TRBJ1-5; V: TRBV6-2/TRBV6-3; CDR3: CASSWNTEPQHF
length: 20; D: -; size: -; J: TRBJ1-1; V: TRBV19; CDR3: CASSIDLSDRTGTMNTEAFF
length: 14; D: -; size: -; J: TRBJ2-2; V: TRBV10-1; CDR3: CASNRDTNTGELFF
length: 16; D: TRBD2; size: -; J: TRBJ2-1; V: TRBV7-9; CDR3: CASSFRRAGGRNEQFF
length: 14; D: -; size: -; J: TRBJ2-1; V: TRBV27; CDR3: CASSRYRVDNEQFF
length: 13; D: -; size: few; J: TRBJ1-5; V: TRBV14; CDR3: CASSPQGNQPQHF
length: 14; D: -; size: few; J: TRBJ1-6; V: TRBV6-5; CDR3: CASASRSYNSPLHF
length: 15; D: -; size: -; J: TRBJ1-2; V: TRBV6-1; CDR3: CASSEGDTSLSGYTF
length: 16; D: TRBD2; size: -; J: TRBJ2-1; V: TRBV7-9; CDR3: CASSLVPGLAGVEQFF